The source of this T cell receptor beta chain is a study of T cells expressing NK-cell markers. Study details: Cells sorted as CD3+CD56+NKG2C+, CD3+CD56+NKG2C- and CD3+CD56-NKG2C+ T cells supplied the TCR beta repertoires.

TCRdb re-analyzed the 5' RACE reads; it lists each CDR3 protein once, without DNA. Recorded for this sample: fewer than 550,000 distinct CDR3 sequences. Study-wide points: Dominant NKG2C+ clonotype frequencies of 1.0-7.0% of CD8+ T cells were measured in a handful of donors.

Germline V lookup: CDR1 SGHRS, CDR2 YFSETQ. The CDR3 sequence is 12 residues long. Remarks on this clonotype: Its antigen is undetermined.

Sequences were obtained from blood T cells: a sorted CD56 or NKG2C T cell subset, CD4+ or CD8+ T cells, or bulk PBMC T cells (not recorded which). The TCR was taken from a woman between 50 and 59 years old in good health. The J gene is TRBJ2-3, the V gene TRBV5-1. The CDR3 protein is CASSFRSDTQYF. Looking up the rest from reference TRBV5-1 and TRBJ2-3 gives the full variable domain: KAGVTQTPRYLIKTRGQQVTLSCSPISGHRSVSWYQQTPGQGLQFLFEYFSETQRNKGNFPGRFSGRQFSNSRSEMNVSTLELGDSALYLCASSFRSDTQYFGPGTRLTVL.